This TCR beta chain appears in the sequencing data of a study of cytomegalovirus exposure and HLA in healthy donors. Study-level points and caveats: The HLA-A and HLA-B alleles of most subjects were reportedly predicted accurately from TCR beta sequences. Roughly uniform sequencing depth across donors was assumed, possibly incorrectly.

To note about this clone: Its antigen remains unidentified. In this CDR3 the conserved last residue, phenylalanine or tryptophan, is missing, so a read error is likely.

As for the donors, each was a healthy bone marrow donor. Losses at the gene ends were 3 bases for V and 7 bases for J; bases not matched to a gene: 24. Germline CDR1 and CDR2: LNHDA and SQIVND (reference sequence). The CDR3 runs 20 residues. Primers for the PCR totalled 60 Vbeta and 13 Jbeta. Here immunoSEQ multiplex PCR was the method, and the copy in TCRdb shows in-frame clones only, minus some. The sample includes around 50,000 clones. This clonotype originated in a male donor in good health and CMV-seropositive. Source material: PBMCs. This chain connects TRBV19 to TRBJ1-5, with 7 bases matching TRBD1. The CDR3 reads CASSIGSGTVRSVVGQPQHL. The CDR3 DNA sequence: TGTGCCAGTAGTATTGGCTCCGGGACAGTAAGGAGTGTAGTTGGACAGCCCCAGCATCTT.